This T cell receptor (beta chain) comes out of a study of blood T cell repertoires in COVID-19. Assay: immunoSEQ multiplex PCR; the TCRdb copy retains only in-frame clones and omits some. This table holds about 170,000 clones, approximately 77% found once. Germline-derived CDR1 and CDR2 are DFQATT and SNEGSKA (reference sequence). Trimming removed 4 bases from V and 0 bases from J; junction bases left unmatched: 5. CDR3 size: 15 residues. The rearrangement joins TRBV20-1 to TRBJ2-3; 9 bases fit TRBD2. Sequenced sample: peripheral blood. The clonotype was recovered from an elderly woman with active or convalescent COVID-19. CDR3 protein: CSATETSGSTDTQYF. CDR3 in DNA: TGCAGTGCTACTGAGACTAGCGGAAGCACAGATACGCAGTATTTT.